These 29 T cell receptor beta chains share one sample of origin, sequenced in a study of OX40 agonist ivuxolimab in advanced cancers. Data came from immunoSEQ multiplex PCR; TCRdb stores just in-frame clones and leaves some out. The top ten clones hold 0.3% to 0.4% of a sample with about 95,000 clones, roughly nine tenths of them seen once. The source material was CD4+ or CD8+ T cells sorted from blood, sampled in a trial of the OX40 agonist ivuxolimab. These receptors were taken from an adult with an advanced solid tumor such as melanoma, head and neck, liver or kidney cancer.

Written as DNA, the CDR3 is TGTGCCAGCAGTTACGGGACAGTGAATCAGCCCCAGCATTTT. Its translation is CASSYGTVNQPQHF. The chain joins TRBV6-6 to TRBJ1-5; the match to TRBD1 covers 7 bases. Germline CDR1 reads MNHNY; CDR2 reads SVGAGI (reference sequence). With 2 bases clipped from V and 4 bases from J, the junction kept 2 bases outside the gene matches. The CDR3 has 14 residues.

The genes are TRBV6-6 and TRBJ2-7, with TRBD2 matching over 8 bases. The CDR3 spans 14 residues. J lost 4 bases, V lost 2 bases, and 4 bases had no gene match. Germline V gives CDR1 MNHNY, CDR2 SVGAGI (reference sequence). The DNA for the CDR3 is TGTGCCAGCAGTTACGACGAGCGGGGGTACGAGCAGTACTTC. This sequence encodes CASSYDERGYEQYF.

The chain couples TRBV7-2 to TRBJ2-7, with D possibly matching TRBD1 (6 bases). Trimming pared 5 bases from V and 1 base from J, leaving 18 bases between. Germline assignment: CDR1 SGHTA and CDR2 FQGNSA. The length of the CDR3 is 16 residues. The chain's CDR3 is CASSPHGAGVSYEQYF. The CDR3 coding sequence is TGTGCCAGCAGCCCCCACGGGGCAGGGGTTTCCTACGAGCAGTACTTC.

The V gene is TRBV5-6, the J gene TRBJ2-1; maybe TRBD1 (6 bases). V lost 5 bases to trimming and J lost 6 bases, with 21 bases between them. The CDR3 contains 16 residues. Germline CDR1 is SGHDT and CDR2 is YYEEEE. In DNA, the CDR3 is TGTGCCAGCAGACCCGAGGGACGGACAGCGATCAATGAGCAGTTCTTC. Translation gives CASRPEGRTAINEQFF.

Only one count was recorded for this clone. This chain connects TRBV15 to TRBJ2-5; perhaps TRBD2 as D (5 bases). V was shortened by 1 base and J by 4 bases, with 10 bases between the two germline ends. The CDR3 length is 14 residues. Germline assignment: CDR1 LNHNV and CDR2 YYDKDF (reference sequence). This chain's CDR3 is CATSRVGRGETQYF. CDR3 in DNA: TGTGCCACCAGCAGAGTGGGGAGAGGAGAGACCCAGTACTTC.

This chain connects TRBV7-8 to TRBJ1-4; 7 bases agree with TRBD1. The germline V gene has CDR1 SGHVS and CDR2 FQNEAQ. V gave up 4 bases and J gave up 5 bases; unmatched junction bases: 4. This CDR3 spans 14 amino acids. The CDR3 DNA follows: TGTGCCAGCAGCTCCCGGGACAGCAATGAAAAACTGTTTTTT. Its protein product is CASSSRDSNEKLFF.

The chain recombines TRBV5-8 with TRBJ2-7; tentatively, D is TRBD1 (6 bases). The CDR3 extends over 14 amino acids. CDR1 is SGHTS and CDR2 is YDEGEE in the germline V gene. Trimming removed 3 bases from V and 5 bases from J, with 15 bases in between. In DNA form, the CDR3 reads TGTGCCAGCAGCTGGGTAACAGGGCTCGACGAGCAGTACTTC. This encodes CASSWVTGLDEQYF.

This clone was detected only once. V is TRBV7-9 and J is TRBJ2-7; weak D call: TRBD2 (6 bases). V lost 2 bases to trimming and J lost 3 bases, with 8 bases between them. CDR1 is SEHNR and CDR2 is FQNEAQ in the germline V gene (reference sequence). This CDR3 is 13 amino acids long. The DNA of the CDR3 is TGTGCCAGCAGCTTACGGGAGAGCTACGAGCAGTACTTC. Encoded protein: CASSLRESYEQYF.

This rearrangement joins TRBV7-8 to TRBJ1-6; no firm D call. Trimming removed 1 base at V and 9 bases at J, with 7 bases between. CDR1 is SGHVS, CDR2 FQNEAQ, per germline. CDR3 length equals 13 residues. The CDR3 spells CASSLGQGSPLHF. The CDR3 nucleotides are TGTGCCAGCAGCTTAGGTCAAGGTTCACCCCTCCACTTT.

This clone was detected only once. The chain is built from TRBV2 and TRBJ1-2, with TRBD1 identical over 7 bases. V shed 4 bases and J 7 bases; nucleotides not matched to a gene: 9. There are 14 residues in the CDR3. Looked up from germline, CDR1 is SNHLY and CDR2 is FYNNEI. CDR3 nucleotides: TGTGCCAGCAGTGGGGACAGCCGTACTCGTGGCTACACCTTC. This translates into CASSGDSRTRGYTF.

DNA of the CDR3: TGTGCCACCCGGACGGAGGCGACGGGTACGCAGTATTTT. Its protein is CATRTEATGTQYF. The chain uses TRBV6-1 and TRBJ2-3, with D possibly TRBD2 on 5 matching bases. Germline loops: CDR1 MNHNS, CDR2 SASEGT. V was shortened by 10 bases and J by 8 bases, with 19 bases between the two germline ends. CDR3 length: 13 amino acids.

J is TRBJ1-2 and V is TRBV5-8, with 9 bases that match TRBD1. The V gene end was trimmed by 5 bases and the J gene end by 7 bases; junction bases not matched to a gene: 9. The CDR3 covers 14 residues. Germline CDR1 and CDR2: SGHTS and YDEGEE. The CDR3 DNA reads TGTGCCAGCAGTTTCCGGGACAGGGCCGGTGGCTACACCTTC. Translated, it gives CASSFRDRAGGYTF.

V is TRBV4-2 and J is TRBJ1-1; no clear D gene. Trimming took 1 base from V and 2 from J, leaving 11 bases between them. The germline V gene has CDR1 LGHNA and CDR2 YNFKEQ. This CDR3 spans 15 amino acids. CDR3 in amino acids: CASSQGSTYNTEAFF. CDR3 nucleotide sequence: TGTGCCAGCAGCCAAGGTTCTACTTACAACACTGAAGCTTTCTTT.

J is TRBJ1-4 and V is TRBV29-1; D is possibly TRBD1 (5 bases). Germline CDR1 SQVTM, CDR2 ANQGSEA. V shed 4 bases and J shed 7 bases, with 19 bases lying between them. The CDR3 is 15 residues long. CDR3 DNA: TGCAGCGTTGGTGGGTGGGACCGGGGCACTGAAAAACTGTTTTTT. Translating gives CSVGGWDRGTEKLFF.

V and J are TRBV4-2 and TRBJ2-2, with 8 bases fitting TRBD2. The CDR3 sequence is 17 residues long. The ends lost 1 base at V and 5 bases at J; junction bases unmatched: 9. The germline V gene encodes CDR1 LGHNA and CDR2 YNFKEQ. This CDR3 is CASSQVGAGDGTGELFF. CDR3 coding DNA: TGTGCCAGCAGCCAAGTGGGAGCGGGAGATGGGACCGGGGAGCTGTTTTTT.

This clone was found once. V gene TRBV2 combines with J gene TRBJ2-7; D perhaps matches TRBD2 (6 bases). V lost 1 base to trimming and J lost 4 bases, with 14 bases between them. CDR1 is SNHLY and CDR2 is FYNNEI in the germline V gene. This CDR3 is built from 15 residues. CDR3 in amino acids: CASSEDLFGLYEQYF. The CDR3 DNA follows: TGTGCCAGCAGTGAAGATCTTTTCGGACTATACGAGCAGTACTTC.

This rearrangement joins TRBV28 to TRBJ2-1, with D tentatively TRBD1 or TRBD2 (6 bases each). The CDR3 covers 20 residues. Trimming took 4 bases from V and 4 from J, leaving 29 bases between them. Germline CDR1 MDHEN, CDR2 SYDVKM. This chain's CDR3 is CASSYFSWADSSGAYNEQFF. The CDR3 DNA reads as TGTGCCAGCAGTTATTTTAGCTGGGCGGACTCCTCGGGGGCTTACAATGAGCAGTTCTTC.

The chain links TRBV7-2 to TRBJ1-5; 8 nucleotides match TRBD1. The CDR3 has 16 amino acids. CDR1 is SGHTA and CDR2 is FQGNSA in the germline V gene. The ends lost 1 base at V and 3 bases at J; junction bases unmatched: 5. The CDR3 DNA is TGTGCCAGCAGCTTAGACTCGGGACAGGACAATCAGCCCCAGCATTTT. Amino acid sequence: CASSLDSGQDNQPQHF.

This chain connects TRBV7-2 to TRBJ2-1; 9 positions agree with TRBD2. The CDR3 length is 15 residues. Germline V gene lookup returns CDR1 SGHTA and CDR2 FQGNSA. J lost 5 bases, V lost 5 bases, and 7 bases had no gene match. The CDR3 coding sequence is TGTGCCAGCAGCCCTGAGGCGGGAGGGAACAATGAGCAGTTCTTC. It codes for CASSPEAGGNNEQFF. Combining the CDR3 with reference TRBV7-2 and TRBJ2-1 gives the whole variable domain GAGVSQSPSNKVTEKGKDVELRCDPISGHTALYWYRQSLGQGLEFLIYFQGNSAPDKSGLPSDRFSAERTGGSVSTLTIQRTQQEDSAVYLCASSPEAGGNNEQFFGPGTRLTVL.

The chain employs TRBV5-1 and TRBJ1-5, with unresolved D. The CDR3 spans 16 residues. Germline CDR1 is SGHRS and CDR2 is YFSETQ. V gave up 0 bases and J gave up 7 bases, with 17 bases separating them. The CDR3 reads CASSLEGRGKGQPQHF. The CDR3 nucleotides are TGCGCCAGCAGCTTGGAAGGCAGAGGGAAAGGACAGCCCCAGCATTTT. Using reference TRBV5-1 and TRBJ1-5 for the parts outside the CDR3, the full variable domain is KAGVTQTPRYLIKTRGQQVTLSCSPISGHRSVSWYQQTPGQGLQFLFEYFSETQRNKGNFPGRFSGRQFSNSRSEMNVSTLELGDSALYLCASSLEGRGKGQPQHFGDGTRLSIL.

The V and J genes are TRBV29-1 and TRBJ1-1, with 8 nucleotides matching TRBD1. Germline V lookup: CDR1 SQVTM, CDR2 ANQGSEA. The CDR3 sequence is 14 residues long. Trimming took 5 bases from V and 1 from J; bases not matched to a gene: 6. The CDR3 spells CSVRQGASNTEAFF. CDR3 bases: TGCAGCGTTCGGCAGGGGGCTTCGAACACTGAAGCTTTCTTT. The whole variable domain, remainder taken from reference TRBV29-1 and TRBJ1-1, is SAVISQKPSRDICQRGTSLTIQCQVDSQVTMMFWYRQQPGQSLTLIATANQGSEATYESGFVIDKFPISRPNLTFSTLTVSNMSPEDSSIYLCSVRQGASNTEAFFGQGTRLTVV.

This rearrangement joins TRBV7-9 to TRBJ2-6; 14 bases are a match to TRBD2. Germline V lookup: CDR1 SEHNR, CDR2 FQNEAQ (reference sequence). The CDR3 extends over 16 amino acids. J gave up 2 bases and V 6 bases, and 0 bases lay outside the gene matches. The CDR3 DNA reads TGTGCCAGCAGGGGACTAGCGGGAGCTGGGGCCAACGTCCTGACTTTC. This sequence encodes CASRGLAGAGANVLTF.

This sequence joins TRBV21-1 and TRBJ1-5; TRBD1, the table's D call, was not compared with the DNA. TRBV21-1 counts as a pseudogene. This CDR3 contains 16 residues. CDR3 DNA: TGTGCCAGCAGCAACCCGGGACAGCCATACAATCAGCCCCAGCATTTT. Translated, it gives CASSNPGQPYNQPQHF.

The chain has TRBV19 and TRBJ2-1; D is ambiguous. Germline values: CDR1 LNHDA, CDR2 SQIVND (reference sequence). The CDR3 length is 15 residues. Trimming stripped 2 bases from V and 0 bases from J, with 8 bases between. Written as DNA, the CDR3 is TGTGCCAGTAGTATATCGGCCCTCTCCTACAATGAGCAGTTCTTC. It yields the protein CASSISALSYNEQFF.

J is TRBJ2-7 and V is TRBV7-9; D possibly corresponds to TRBD1 (6 bases). The V and J ends lost 5 bases and 5 bases respectively, with 13 bases between them. CDR1 is SEHNR, CDR2 FQNEAQ, per germline (reference sequence). The length of the CDR3 is 13 residues. CDR3 bases: TGTGCCAGCAGCCAACAGGGTTTCAACGAGCAGTACTTC. This encodes CASSQQGFNEQYF.

The CDR3 loop is CASRTGITSSYNEQFF. CDR3 DNA: TGCGCCAGCAGGACTGGAATTACGAGCTCCTACAATGAGCAGTTCTTC. The V and J genes are TRBV10-1 and TRBJ2-1, with unresolved D. The CDR3 has 16 amino acids. The V gene lost 6 bases and the J gene lost 0 bases, with 15 bases spanning the gap. The germline gives CDR1 WNHNN, CDR2 SYGVQD (reference sequence).

The V call is TRBV5-1, the J call TRBJ2-7; D unresolved. Trimming left V 7 bases short and J 1 base short, with 12 bases between. The CDR3 is 13 residues long. Germline values: CDR1 SGHRS, CDR2 YFSETQ. CDR3 sequence reads: CASRLDESYEQYF. As DNA, the CDR3 is TGCGCCAGCCGATTGGACGAATCCTACGAGCAGTACTTC.

This clone was seen a handful of times. The rearrangement joins TRBV5-1 to TRBJ2-5; D is possibly TRBD2 (6 bases). V lost 2 bases and J lost 3, with 11 bases in between. This CDR3 contains 14 residues. Germline-derived CDR1 and CDR2 are SGHRS and YFSETQ. The CDR3 bases are TGCGCCAGCAGCTTCAATGCGGGGAAAGAGACCCAGTACTTC. Protein product: CASSFNAGKETQYF.

The rearrangement joins TRBV7-2 to TRBJ2-1; no reliable D call. V dropped 5 bases and J dropped 15 bases, with 14 bases sitting between them. This CDR3 is built from 11 residues. Germline-derived CDR1 and CDR2 are SGHTA and FQGNSA. CDR3 DNA sequence: TGTGCCAGCAGCAGGACCAGTTTTCGGTTCTTC. Protein sequence: CASSRTSFRFF.